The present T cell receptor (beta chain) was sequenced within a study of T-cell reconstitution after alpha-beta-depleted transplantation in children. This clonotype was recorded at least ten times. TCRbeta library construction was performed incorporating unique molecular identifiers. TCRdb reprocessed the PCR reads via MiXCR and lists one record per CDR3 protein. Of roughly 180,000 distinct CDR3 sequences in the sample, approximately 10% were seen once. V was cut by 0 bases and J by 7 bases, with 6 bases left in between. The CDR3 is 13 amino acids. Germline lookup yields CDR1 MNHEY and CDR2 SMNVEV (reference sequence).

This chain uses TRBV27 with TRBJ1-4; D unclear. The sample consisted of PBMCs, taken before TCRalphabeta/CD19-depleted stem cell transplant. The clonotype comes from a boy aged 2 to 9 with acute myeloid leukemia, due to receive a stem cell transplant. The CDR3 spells CASSLSGSEKLFF. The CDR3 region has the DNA TGTGCCAGCAGTTTATCAGGAAGTGAAAAACTGTTTTTT.